A single sample gave rise to the 32 T cell receptor beta chains below, sequenced in a study of blood T cell repertoires in COVID-19. Sequencing was performed with immunoSEQ multiplex PCR; in TCRdb, only in-frame clones are kept and a portion is missing. The sample consists of roughly 380,000 clones, 89% of them appearing once. Sequencing was done on a sample of peripheral blood. Receptor source: a woman aged 35 to 49 with COVID-19, enrolled during active disease.

The chain links TRBV18 to TRBJ1-2, with TRBD1 matching 9 bases. The V gene end was trimmed by 3 bases and the J gene end by 7 bases; junction bases not matched to a gene: 3. From germline, CDR1 is KGHSH and CDR2 LQKENI. The CDR3 loop spans 13 amino acids. The DNA of the CDR3 is TGTGCCAGCTCACCGGGACAGGGAATTGGCTACACCTTC. It translates to CASSPGQGIGYTF.

With regard to this clone: A read error may produce the germline difference seen at one junction end. The chain couples TRBV9 to TRBJ2-3; 8 bases are a match to TRBD1. The CDR3 runs 11 residues. The V gene's germline CDR1 is SGDLS and CDR2 YYNGEE. The CDR3 region has the DNA TGTGCCAGCACCGCGACAGGGGCGCCAAATTTT. Protein product: CASTATGAPNF.

The J gene is TRBJ2-7, the V gene TRBV7-9; 7 nucleotides match TRBD1. The trim removed 5 bases at V and 1 base at J, leaving 5 bases unmatched. Per germline, CDR1 SEHNR and CDR2 FQNEAQ (reference sequence). CDR3 size: 14 residues. The CDR3 spells CASSLTGDSYEQYF. In nucleotides, the CDR3 is TGTGCCAGCAGCCTCACAGGGGATTCCTACGAGCAGTACTTC.

J is TRBJ1-4 and V is TRBV29-1, with D tentatively TRBD1 (5 bases). CDR1 is SQVTM, CDR2 ANQGSEA, per germline. The CDR3 sequence is 12 residues long. The CDR3 DNA reads TGCGGGTACGGGGGAATCGGTGAAAAACTGTTTTTT. Translated, it gives CGYGGIGEKLFF.

For this clone: Within the sample, other DNA sequences also encode this same CDR3. The V gene is TRBV6-2 or TRBV6-3, the J gene TRBJ1-2; D gene uncertain. The length of the CDR3 is 12 residues. CDR1 is MNHEY, CDR2 SVGEGT, per germline. V lost 2 bases, J lost 2 bases, and 3 bases lay in between. The CDR3 is CASSYLNYGYTF. The DNA for the CDR3 is TGTGCCAGCAGTTACCTAAACTATGGCTACACCTTC.

The V and J genes are TRBV6-2 or TRBV6-3 and TRBJ1-6; D unclear. The V end was cut by 2 bases, the J end by 9 bases, with 17 bases between. From germline, CDR1 is MNHEY and CDR2 SVGEGT. The CDR3 totals 16 residues. The DNA for the CDR3 is TGTGCCAGCAGTTACAGGGTACCGCCGGGGAGTTCACCCCTCCACTTT. The encoded protein is CASSYRVPPGSSPLHF.

The chain links TRBV29-1 to TRBJ2-7; 9 nucleotides line up with TRBD1. CDR3 length: 12 residues. Germline V gene data show CDR1 as SQVTM and CDR2 as ANQGSEA. V lost 7 bases, J lost 9 bases, and 10 bases stayed unmatched. CDR3 residues: CSARDRDLMQYF. CDR3 DNA: TGCAGCGCTCGGGACAGGGACTTGATGCAGTACTTC.

The chain couples TRBV2 to TRBJ2-7; D not resolved. The CDR3 contains 11 residues. The germline V and J ends were trimmed by 7 bases and 5 bases, with 9 bases remaining between them. The germline gives CDR1 SNHLY, CDR2 FYNNEI. CDR3 amino acids: CASTLSNEQYF. The DNA of the CDR3 is TGTGCCAGCACTCTAAGCAACGAGCAGTACTTC. Complete variable domain (other parts from reference TRBV2 and TRBJ2-7): EPEVTQTPSHQVTQMGQEVILRCVPISNHLYFYWYRQILGQKVEFLVSFYNNEISEKSEIFDDQFSVERPDGSNFTLKIRSTKLEDSAMYFCASTLSNEQYFGPGTRLTVT.

The rearrangement uses TRBV5-5 and TRBJ1-4, with TRBD1 matching 9 bases. The CDR3 runs 12 residues. Germline V gene data show CDR1 as SGHKS and CDR2 as YYEKEE (reference sequence). V was clipped by 4 bases and J by 15 bases; unmatched bases: 7. The CDR3 bases are TGTGCCAGCAGCCTTCGGGACAGGGAAATGTTTTTT. This translates into CASSLRDREMFF.

This sequence joins TRBV27 and TRBJ2-5; TRBD1 agrees at 7 bases. Germline lookup yields CDR1 MNHEY and CDR2 SMNVEV (reference sequence). V lost 0 bases to trimming and J lost 4 bases; unmatched junction nucleotides: 11. The CDR3 has 17 amino acids. The CDR3 loop reads CASSLSGDRAGAETQYF. In nucleotides, the CDR3 is TGTGCCAGCAGTTTATCGGGTGACAGGGCAGGTGCAGAGACCCAGTACTTC.

The V call is TRBV7-2, the J call TRBJ1-4; TRBD1 matches 10 bases. Germline values: CDR1 SGHTA, CDR2 FQGNSA. V lost 0 bases to trimming and J lost 0 bases; unmatched junction nucleotides: 10. The CDR3 spans 20 residues. The CDR3 region is CASSLAWDRGGVTTNEKLFF. The CDR3 DNA follows: TGTGCCAGCAGCTTAGCCTGGGACAGGGGAGGGGTCACAACTAATGAAAAACTGTTTTTT. Variable domain in full (rest from reference TRBV7-2 and TRBJ1-4): GAGVSQSPSNKVTEKGKDVELRCDPISGHTALYWYRQSLGQGLEFLIYFQGNSAPDKSGLPSDRFSAERTGGSVSTLTIQRTQQEDSAVYLCASSLAWDRGGVTTNEKLFFGSGTQLSVL.

This clone came up once. The CDR3 DNA is TGTGCCAGCGCCATACAGGGAATGTTTCAGCCCCAGCATTTT. Residues: CASAIQGMFQPQHF. The chain combines TRBV27 with TRBJ1-5; D perhaps matches TRBD1 (6 bases). V lost 8 bases and J lost 6, with 17 bases in between. Germline assignment: CDR1 MNHEY and CDR2 SMNVEV (reference sequence). The CDR3 consists of 14 residues.

This clone has more than one count but fewer than ten. The V gene is TRBV4-1, the J gene TRBJ1-3; a possible D gene is TRBD1 (5 bases). V was shortened by 4 bases and J by 0 bases, with 10 bases between the two germline ends. This CDR3 spans 15 amino acids. Per germline, CDR1 MGHRA and CDR2 YSYEKL. The CDR3 spells CASSLAGSSGNTIYF. The CDR3 nucleotides read TGCGCCAGCAGCCTTGCAGGGTCCTCTGGAAACACCATATATTTT.

The V and J genes are TRBV7-2 and TRBJ1-6, with TRBD1 matching over 8 bases. CDR1 is SGHTA and CDR2 is FQGNSA in the germline V gene. Trimming removed 0 bases from V and 7 bases from J; junction bases left unmatched: 2. This CDR3 has 15 amino acids. The chain's CDR3 is CASSLAGQANSPLHF. CDR3 sequence (DNA): TGTGCCAGCAGCTTAGCGGGACAGGCCAATTCACCCCTCCACTTT.

The chain carries TRBV2 and TRBJ1-1; D is undetermined. V lost 7 bases and J 1 base, leaving 13 bases between the germline ends. The germline gives CDR1 SNHLY, CDR2 FYNNEI. The CDR3 sequence is 14 residues long. The chain's CDR3 is CASTQVSANTEAFF. The CDR3 DNA is TGTGCCAGCACTCAGGTGTCGGCGAACACTGAAGCTTTCTTT.

The gene calls are TRBV28 and TRBJ2-7; TRBD2 matches 8 bases. The CDR3 length is 19 residues. The germline V gene encodes CDR1 MDHEN and CDR2 SYDVKM. The V gene end was trimmed by 6 bases and the J gene end by 0 bases; junction bases not matched to a gene: 19. The CDR3 region is CASSARSGGTPFSSYEQYF. CDR3 DNA sequence: TGTGCCAGCAGCGCACGGTCGGGAGGGACCCCATTTAGCTCCTACGAGCAGTACTTC. Full variable domain (rest looked up from reference TRBV28 and TRBJ2-7): DVKVTQSSRYLVKRTGEKVFLECVQDMDHENMFWYRQDPGLGLRLIYFSYDVKMKEKGDIPEGYSVSREKKERFSLILESASTNQTSMYLCASSARSGGTPFSSYEQYFGPGTRLTVT.

This chain joins TRBV9 and TRBJ2-5; D might be TRBD2 (5 bases). V was cut by 3 bases and J by 0 bases, with 15 bases left in between. CDR1 SGDLS and CDR2 YYNGEE come from the germline V gene. The CDR3 consists of 16 residues. As DNA, the CDR3 is TGTGCCAGCAGCGCTACCCTGACGGGGTACCAAGAGACCCAGTACTTC. Translated, it gives CASSATLTGYQETQYF.

The chain links TRBV19 to TRBJ2-7; 9 bases are shared with TRBD2. The CDR3 has 17 residues. Trimming at V came to 3 bases and at J to 0 bases, leaving 9 bases not matched to a gene. The germline CDR1 and CDR2 sequences are LNHDA and SQIVND (reference sequence). For the CDR3, the DNA is TGTGCCAGTAGTATCGGCATAGCGGGAGTGAGCTCCTACGAGCAGTACTTC. It yields the protein CASSIGIAGVSSYEQYF.

J is TRBJ1-5 and V is TRBV28, with 9 positions matching TRBD1. Trimming removed 6 bases from V and 3 bases from J; junction bases left unmatched: 6. CDR1 and CDR2 from the germline V gene are MDHEN and SYDVKM. This CDR3 comprises 15 residues. The CDR3 protein is CASRDTGGINQPQHF. DNA for the CDR3: TGTGCCAGCAGAGATACAGGGGGCATCAATCAGCCCCAGCATTTT. Drawing the rest from reference TRBV28 and TRBJ1-5, the complete variable domain is DVKVTQSSRYLVKRTGEKVFLECVQDMDHENMFWYRQDPGLGLRLIYFSYDVKMKEKGDIPEGYSVSREKKERFSLILESASTNQTSMYLCASRDTGGINQPQHFGDGTRLSIL.

CDR3 protein: CASSLRGGTEAFF. CDR3 bases: TGTGCCAGCAGCTTACGAGGCGGAACTGAAGCTTTCTTT. This chain links TRBV7-3 with TRBJ1-1; D is unresolved. V was trimmed by 2 bases and J by 5 bases, leaving 9 bases between them. Germline V gene lookup returns CDR1 SGHTA and CDR2 FQGTGA. The CDR3 is 13 amino acids.

This clone was observed once. The chain recombines TRBV6-1 with TRBJ1-5; TRBD1 is a possible D gene (5 bases). Germline CDR1 reads MNHNS; CDR2 reads SASEGT. The CDR3 spans 16 residues. The germline V and J ends were trimmed by 0 bases and 6 bases, with 15 bases remaining between them. CDR3: CASSEATAPGGQPQHF. The CDR3 coding sequence is TGTGCCAGCAGTGAAGCTACAGCTCCGGGGGGTCAGCCCCAGCATTTT.

This clone was counted between two and nine times. Other DNA sequences within the sample encode an identical CDR3. This chain uses TRBV5-4 with TRBJ2-1; 10 nucleotides line up with TRBD1. CDR1 and CDR2 from the germline V gene are SGHNT and YYREEE (reference sequence). The CDR3 extends over 14 amino acids. Trimming cost V 1 base and J 7 bases; bases outside gene matches: 2. This chain's CDR3 is CASSLRTGGNEQFF. As DNA, the CDR3 is TGTGCCAGCAGCTTGAGGACAGGGGGTAATGAGCAGTTCTTC.

The CDR3 here is CASSPQGLQTQYF. The CDR3 DNA follows: TGTGCCAGCAGCCCGCAGGGTCTGCAGACCCAGTACTTC. The chain recombines TRBV7-8 with TRBJ2-5, with D perhaps TRBD1 (5 bases). The CDR3 spans 13 residues. Per germline, CDR1 SGHVS and CDR2 FQNEAQ. V lost 5 bases, J lost 6 bases, and 13 bases lay in between.

In regard to this clone: The sample has other DNA sequences that encode this CDR3 too. J is TRBJ2-5 and V is TRBV7-2; TRBD1 aligns across 7 bases. This CDR3 region has 13 residues. With 3 bases clipped from V and 5 bases from J, the junction kept 3 bases outside the gene matches. Germline V gene data show CDR1 as SGHTA and CDR2 as FQGNSA. In DNA, the CDR3 is TGTGCCAGCAGCTTTAGGGGGCAGGAGACCCAGTACTTC. This sequence encodes CASSFRGQETQYF.

This clone has only one observation. The rearrangement joins TRBV18 to TRBJ2-7; the match to TRBD1 covers 7 bases. J lost 7 bases, V lost 1 base, and 10 bases had no gene match. This CDR3 region has 15 residues. From germline, CDR1 is KGHSH and CDR2 LQKENI. This chain's CDR3 is CASSPLEGGPGEQYF. DNA of the CDR3: TGTGCCAGCTCACCACTAGAAGGGGGCCCCGGGGAGCAGTACTTC.

This clone appeared once. This chain connects TRBV27 to TRBJ1-1; 8 nucleotides agree with TRBD1. The germline gives CDR1 MNHEY, CDR2 SMNVEV (reference sequence). V gave up 5 bases and J gave up 5 bases; unmatched junction bases: 4. CDR3 length equals 13 residues. The CDR3: CASSRTGLTEAFF. Here the CDR3 DNA reads TGTGCCAGCAGTAGGACAGGGCTGACTGAAGCTTTCTTT.

V is TRBV29-1 and J is TRBJ1-2, with D maybe TRBD1 (5 bases). V was pared by 1 base and J by 4 bases, with 13 bases between. The CDR3 loop spans 14 amino acids. Per the germline V gene, CDR1 is SQVTM and CDR2 is ANQGSEA. The CDR3 DNA reads TGCAGCGTTGAAGGCAGGGCAGATGGCTATGGCTACACCTTC. Its translation: CSVEGRADGYGYTF.

V gene TRBV3-1 (or the pseudogene TRBV3-2) combines with J gene TRBJ2-5, with D tentatively TRBD1 (6 bases). The CDR3 consists of 15 residues. Between the trimmed V and J ends, which lost 0 bases and 2 bases, there was a span of 10 bases. The germline gives CDR1 LGHDT, CDR2 YNNKEL (reference sequence). This CDR3 reads CASSQDEGDQETQYF. CDR3 nucleotide sequence: TGTGCCAGCAGCCAAGATGAGGGGGATCAAGAGACCCAGTACTTC.

V usage is TRBV5-6 and J usage is TRBJ1-4; 11 bases are a match to TRBD1. The CDR3 runs 14 residues. Germline V gene lookup returns CDR1 SGHDT and CDR2 YYEEEE. V was pared by 3 bases and J by 8 bases, with 3 bases of the junction left unmatched. The CDR3 DNA sequence: TGTGCCAGCAGCTGGGACAGGGGGGCAGAAAAACTGTTTTTT. It is translated as CASSWDRGAEKLFF.

The rearrangement links TRBV9 to TRBJ2-7; D perhaps matches TRBD1 (5 bases). Germline V gives CDR1 SGDLS, CDR2 YYNGEE. The V end was cut by 0 bases, the J end by 5 bases, with 15 bases between. There are 15 residues in the CDR3. The DNA for the CDR3 is TGTGCCAGCAGCGTAGGGGGCGACGCGGCCCACGAGCAGTACTTC. Protein product: CASSVGGDAAHEQYF.

This chain joins TRBV27 and TRBJ2-7, with D maybe TRBD1 (6 bases). Germline lookup yields CDR1 MNHEY and CDR2 SMNVEV (reference sequence). CDR3 length: 15 amino acids. V shed 4 bases and J shed 7 bases, with 20 bases lying between them. The CDR3 is CASSSRRTDRGEQYF. The CDR3 DNA is TGTGCCAGCAGTTCGCGTCGGACAGACCGTGGGGAGCAGTACTTC.

This clone was detected only once. The chain employs TRBV4-1 and TRBJ1-3; D unresolved. Trimming took 0 bases from V and 3 from J, leaving 6 bases between them. Germline V gives CDR1 MGHRA, CDR2 YSYEKL. The CDR3 covers 14 residues. CDR3 DNA sequence: TGCGCCAGCAGCCAAGATCGACTTGGAAACACCATATATTTT. This codes for CASSQDRLGNTIYF.